The T cell receptor beta chain under discussion was sequenced for a study of blood T cells in healthy people across ages. Study-wide results and limits: The donors' CMV status was not determined, possibly confounding changes in expanded clonotypes.

A word on this clonotype: Its antigen is unidentified. One base away lies a much larger clone, so this may be a sequencing read error.

A second PCR, run for about 7 to 11 cycles, used a sample-barcoded 5' primer plus a J-beta primer mix. One entry per CDR3 protein results from TCRdb running MiXCR on the 5' RACE reads. The sample yields about 1,800,000 distinct CDR3 sequences, 25% to 30% seen once. This CDR3 has 11 residues. Germline V CDR1 and CDR2: SGHVS, FNYEAQ. The V and J genes are TRBV7-6 and TRBJ2-5, with D possibly TRBD2 on 7 matching bases. This sequence was found in a woman between 25 and 40 years old in good health. What was sequenced was blood. CDR3 sequence: CTSSWGREQYF. CDR3 sequence (DNA): TGTACCAGCAGCTGGGGGCGGGAGCAGTACTTC. Full variable domain (remainder filled in from reference TRBV7-6 and TRBJ2-5): GAGVSQSPRYKVTKRGQDVALRCDPISGHVSLYWYRQALGQGPEFLTYFNYEAQQDKSGLPNDRFSAERPEGSISTLTIQRTEQRDSAMYRCTSSWGREQYFGPGTRLLVL.